This TCR beta chain was identified in a study of blood T cell repertoires in COVID-19. Study-wide context: Acute-phase and convalescent COVID-19 samples originated in the United States, Italy and Spain.

Produced via immunoSEQ multiplex PCR; TCRdb's table is partial and in-frame only. The top ten clones hold roughly 29% of a sample with about 100,000 clones, more than 75% of them seen once. Material for sequencing was peripheral blood. The clonotype was recovered from a man aged 55 to 69 with acute or convalescent COVID-19.

The CDR3 sequence is CASSLDTGGLSGRRNEQFF. CDR3 nucleotides: TGCGCCAGCAGCTTGGACACAGGGGGCCTTAGCGGGAGGCGAAATGAGCAGTTCTTC. The V and J genes are TRBV5-1 and TRBJ2-1; D perhaps matches TRBD2 (10 bases). The CDR3 length is 19 residues. CDR1 is SGHRS and CDR2 is YFSETQ in the germline V gene. Trimming stripped 0 bases from V and 7 bases from J, with 26 bases between.